The 30 T cell receptor beta chains below were found in one sample sequenced in a study of blood T cell repertoires in COVID-19. Using immunoSEQ multiplex PCR, the repertoire was profiled, and TCRdb retains in-frame clones only, with some absent. The sample lists around 140,000 clones, approximately 90% occurring once. The sequenced material came from peripheral blood. The receptors derive from a man between 65 and 85 years old with active COVID-19.

The chain uses TRBV6-5 and TRBJ2-7; D gene uncertain. Germline-derived CDR1 and CDR2 are MNHEY and SVGAGI. Trimming stripped 0 bases from V and 3 bases from J, with 9 bases between. This CDR3 has 14 amino acids. This CDR3 reads CASSYSLGDYEQYF. For the CDR3, the DNA is TGTGCCAGCAGTTACTCCTTAGGAGACTACGAGCAGTACTTC.

This sequence joins TRBV5-4 and TRBJ2-2, with D unclear. The V gene's germline CDR1 is SGHNT and CDR2 YYREEE (reference sequence). V was cut by 4 bases and J by 1 base, with 14 bases left in between. This CDR3 region has 16 residues. CDR3 residues: CASSPQVPLNTGELFF. In DNA, the CDR3 is TGTGCCAGCAGCCCGCAGGTACCCTTGAACACCGGGGAGCTGTTTTTT.

V is TRBV5-4 and J is TRBJ1-5; TRBD1 agrees at 9 bases. The CDR3 spans 15 residues. J was trimmed by 3 bases and V by 0 bases; bases with no gene match: 1. The germline V gene encodes CDR1 SGHNT and CDR2 YYREEE (reference sequence). This CDR3 reads CASSLGTGDNQPQHF. CDR3 DNA: TGTGCCAGCAGCTTGGGGACAGGGGACAATCAGCCCCAGCATTTT.

The V gene is TRBV20-1, the J gene TRBJ1-5; 9 bases line up with TRBD1. The length of the CDR3 is 16 residues. J gave up 1 base and V 3 bases, and 7 bases lay outside the gene matches. Per the germline V gene, CDR1 is DFQATT and CDR2 is SNEGSKA (reference sequence). CDR3 region: CSASKGTGTSNQPQHF. DNA of the CDR3: TGCAGTGCTAGTAAGGGGACAGGGACAAGCAATCAGCCCCAGCATTTT.

This chain joins TRBV7-2 and TRBJ2-7; D uncertain. The CDR3 is 12 amino acids. V lost 8 bases to trimming and J lost 6 bases, with 14 bases between them. The germline V gene has CDR1 SGHTA and CDR2 FQGNSA. CDR3 region: CASSYTLTEQYF. The CDR3 DNA reads as TGTGCCAGCTCGTACACCCTTACCGAGCAGTACTTC.

CDR3 residues: CASSLQGYGYTF. The CDR3 region has the DNA TGCGCCAGCAGCTTACAGGGCTATGGCTACACCTTC. The chain is built from TRBV5-1 and TRBJ1-2; D possibly corresponds to TRBD1 (6 bases). CDR3 length equals 12 residues. Trimming took off 2 bases at V and 4 bases at J, with 6 bases between the two ends. Germline V lookup: CDR1 SGHRS, CDR2 YFSETQ.

The chain combines TRBV27 with TRBJ1-1, with 8 bases aligning to TRBD1. The CDR3 has 15 amino acids. V lost 2 bases to trimming and J lost 4 bases; unmatched junction nucleotides: 6. CDR1 is MNHEY and CDR2 is SMNVEV in the germline V gene (reference sequence). The CDR3 nucleotides are TGTGCCAGCAGTTTAACCCAGGGGGCCCCCACTGAAGCTTTCTTT. Translated: CASSLTQGAPTEAFF.

The chain uses TRBV20-1 and TRBJ1-2, with 8 bases aligning to TRBD1. In germline, CDR1 is DFQATT, CDR2 SNEGSKA (reference sequence). CDR3 length: 13 residues. V lost 3 bases, J lost 7 bases, and 7 bases stayed unmatched. The CDR3 spells CSASRQGISGYTF. DNA of the CDR3: TGCAGTGCTAGTAGACAGGGGATTAGTGGCTACACCTTC.

The chain has TRBV9 and TRBJ1-2; no clear D. CDR1 and CDR2 (germline): SGDLS, YYNGEE. Between the trimmed V and J ends, which lost 2 bases and 0 bases, there was a span of 11 bases. The CDR3 consists of 15 residues. The CDR3 DNA sequence: TGTGCCAGCAGCGTCCCACGCCACTCTAACTATGGCTACACCTTC. It codes for CASSVPRHSNYGYTF. Full variable domain (rest looked up from reference TRBV9 and TRBJ1-2): DSGVTQTPKHLITATGQRVTLRCSPRSGDLSVYWYQQSLDQGLQFLIQYYNGEERAKGNILERFSAQQFPDLHSELNLSSLELGDSALYFCASSVPRHSNYGYTFGSGTRLTVV.

The CDR3 here is CAWTPGPQNTEAFF. CDR3 DNA: TGTGCCTGGACTCCAGGCCCGCAAAACACTGAAGCTTTCTTT. The chain carries TRBV30 and TRBJ1-1, with D uncertain. Trimming took off 4 bases at V and 2 bases at J, with 14 bases between the two ends. Germline CDR1 GTSNPN, CDR2 SVGIG (reference sequence). The length of the CDR3 is 14 residues.

The chain uses TRBV7-8 and TRBJ2-5, with a possible D match to TRBD2 (6 bases). The CDR3 is made up of 14 amino acids. V lost 2 bases and J lost 5, with 12 bases in between. Germline V lookup: CDR1 SGHVS, CDR2 FQNEAQ. Here the CDR3 reads CASSLSTSIETQYF. In nucleotides, the CDR3 is TGTGCCAGCAGCTTATCTACTAGCATTGAGACCCAGTACTTC.

The V and J genes are TRBV9 and TRBJ1-3; 7 bases fit TRBD1. The trim removed 0 bases at V and 2 bases at J, leaving 8 bases unmatched. The CDR3 totals 17 residues. CDR1 and CDR2 from the germline V gene are SGDLS and YYNGEE. The CDR3 sequence: CASSVVGQKEPGNTIYF. CDR3 nucleotides: TGTGCCAGCAGCGTAGTGGGACAGAAAGAGCCTGGAAACACCATATATTTT.

The V and J genes are TRBV13 and TRBJ2-7; 9 bases are a match to TRBD2. J lost 5 bases, V lost 5 bases, and 7 bases had no gene match. The germline gives CDR1 PRHDT, CDR2 FYEKMQ (reference sequence). The CDR3 runs 14 residues. CDR3 sequence (DNA): TGTGCCAGCAGCCTAGCGGGATCGCACCACGAGCAGTACTTC. Translation: CASSLAGSHHEQYF.

The chain is built from TRBV14 and TRBJ2-1; D remains unclear. V lost 0 bases, J lost 3 bases, and 6 bases lay in between. This CDR3 has 14 residues. Germline CDR1 and CDR2: SGHDN and FVKESK. In DNA form, the CDR3 reads TGTGCCAGCAGCCAAGATTACAGCTACAATGAGCAGTTCTTC. Encoded protein: CASSQDYSYNEQFF.

CDR3 in amino acids: CASRRQGQGRDEQYF. CDR3 sequence (DNA): TGTGCCAGCAGGCGTCAAGGACAGGGGCGAGACGAGCAGTACTTC. V gene TRBV5-5 combines with J gene TRBJ2-7, with 9 bases fitting TRBD1. The CDR3 is 15 amino acids. Germline CDR1 and CDR2: SGHKS and YYEKEE (reference sequence). V shed 5 bases and J 5 bases; nucleotides not matched to a gene: 11.

The J gene is TRBJ2-7, the V gene TRBV4-2, with D tentatively TRBD1 (5 bases). Germline assignment: CDR1 LGHNA and CDR2 YNFKEQ. The CDR3 runs 12 residues. The V gene lost 3 bases and the J gene lost 6 bases, with 9 bases spanning the gap. CDR3 region: CASSHGQLEQYF. For the CDR3, the DNA is TGTGCCAGCAGCCACGGACAACTCGAGCAGTACTTC.

V gene TRBV6-6 combines with J gene TRBJ1-5, with 11 bases matching TRBD1. Germline loops: CDR1 MNHNY, CDR2 SVGAGI (reference sequence). V trimming: 6 bases; J trimming: 4 bases; junction bases outside the gene matches: 8. This CDR3 contains 16 residues. The CDR3 here is CASSGQGAIRNQPQHF. The CDR3 DNA is TGTGCCAGCAGCGGACAGGGGGCGATACGGAATCAGCCCCAGCATTTT.

The chain uses TRBV5-1 and TRBJ2-7, with TRBD1 matching over 8 bases. The CDR3 runs to 14 residues. Trimming at V came to 4 bases and at J to 4 bases, leaving 7 bases not matched to a gene. In germline, CDR1 is SGHRS, CDR2 YFSETQ. CDR3 sequence: CASSLNRGAYEQYF. The DNA for the CDR3 is TGCGCCAGCAGCCTCAACAGGGGGGCTTACGAGCAGTACTTC. Filled out from reference TRBV5-1 and TRBJ2-7, the complete variable domain reads KAGVTQTPRYLIKTRGQQVTLSCSPISGHRSVSWYQQTPGQGLQFLFEYFSETQRNKGNFPGRFSGRQFSNSRSEMNVSTLELGDSALYLCASSLNRGAYEQYFGPGTRLTVT.

The rearrangement joins TRBV4-3 to TRBJ2-2; tentatively, D is TRBD2 (5 bases). The CDR3 contains 15 residues. V dropped 3 bases and J dropped 3 bases, with 11 bases sitting between them. Germline CDR1 LGHNA, CDR2 YSLEER. CDR3 in DNA: TGCGCCAGCAGCCAGGAGAGGACTTACACCGGGGAGCTGTTTTTT. Translation gives CASSQERTYTGELFF.

The chain is built from TRBV7-9 and TRBJ2-7; TRBD2 aligns across 8 bases. Per germline, CDR1 SEHNR and CDR2 FQNEAQ (reference sequence). Trimming removed 1 base from V and 3 bases from J; junction bases left unmatched: 2. The CDR3 sequence is 14 residues long. CDR3 DNA sequence: TGTGCCAGCAGCTTAGACGGGAGGGTCTACGAGCAGTACTTC. Translating gives CASSLDGRVYEQYF. The variable domain in full, completed from reference TRBV7-9 and TRBJ2-7, reads DTGVSQNPRHKITKRGQNVTFRCDPISEHNRLYWYRQTLGQGPEFLTYFQNEAQLEKSRLLSDRFSAERPKGSFSTLEIQRTEQGDSAMYLCASSLDGRVYEQYFGPGTRLTVT.

The rearrangement links TRBV4-1 to TRBJ1-2; 9 nucleotides line up with TRBD1. Germline V gene data show CDR1 as MGHRA and CDR2 as YSYEKL. V was pared by 3 bases and J by 2 bases, with 4 bases of the junction left unmatched. This CDR3 has 15 residues. The CDR3 protein is CASSHPGQGNYGYTF. CDR3 DNA: TGCGCCAGCAGCCATCCGGGACAGGGAAACTATGGCTACACCTTC.

The CDR3 region has the DNA TGTGCCAGCAGTTACTCGACAGGGAGGGAGACCCAGTACTTC. Protein: CASSYSTGRETQYF. This chain connects TRBV6-6 to TRBJ2-5; weak D call: TRBD1 (7 bases). The CDR3 is 14 amino acids. V dropped 0 bases and J dropped 5 bases, with 10 bases sitting between them. The V gene's germline CDR1 is MNHNY and CDR2 SVGAGI (reference sequence).

This chain connects TRBV28 to TRBJ2-1; 7 nucleotides agree with TRBD2. Trimming cost V 3 bases and J 9 bases; bases outside gene matches: 8. The germline V gene has CDR1 MDHEN and CDR2 SYDVKM. The CDR3 runs to 14 residues. In nucleotides, the CDR3 is TGTGCCAGCAGTTTTGGGCTAGCGGCTAGTGAGCAGTTCTTC. Translating gives CASSFGLAASEQFF.

This clone appeared once. The rearrangement links TRBV11-3 to TRBJ2-3; 8 nucleotides agree with TRBD2. V gave up 4 bases and J gave up 2 bases; unmatched junction bases: 5. The CDR3 is 15 amino acids. CDR1 and CDR2 (germline): SGHNT, YENEEA. The CDR3 reads CASSSAGGVTDTQYF. The CDR3 bases are TGTGCCAGCAGCTCCGCGGGGGGCGTCACAGATACGCAGTATTTT.

The V call is TRBV19, the J call TRBJ1-2; TRBD1 agrees at 7 bases. The germline V gene encodes CDR1 LNHDA and CDR2 SQIVND (reference sequence). The CDR3 has 12 amino acids. Unmatched junction bases numbered 6, after V lost 6 bases and J lost 8 bases. The CDR3 reads CASRSTGDGYTF. DNA for the CDR3: TGTGCCAGTAGATCAACAGGGGACGGCTACACCTTC. Full variable domain (missing parts from reference TRBV19 and TRBJ1-2): DGGITQSPKYLFRKEGQNVTLSCEQNLNHDAMYWYRQDPGQGLRLIYYSQIVNDFQKGDIAEGYSVSREKKESFPLTVTSAQKNPTAFYLCASRSTGDGYTFGSGTRLTVV.

This clone appeared a single time. The CDR3 here is CASSLSASGSEQYF. DNA for the CDR3: TGCGCCAGCAGCTTGTCCGCTAGCGGGAGCGAGCAGTACTTC. The genes are TRBV5-1 and TRBJ2-7; TRBD2 matches at 10 bases. CDR1 and CDR2 (germline): SGHRS, YFSETQ. This CDR3 is 14 amino acids long. V lost 1 base, J lost 6 bases, and 4 bases stayed unmatched.

This clone has only a few counts. The chain links TRBV20-1 to TRBJ2-3; TRBD2 matches 7 bases. V lost 3 bases, J lost 2 bases, and 8 bases stayed unmatched. This CDR3 has 15 amino acids. The germline CDR1 and CDR2 sequences are DFQATT and SNEGSKA (reference sequence). The CDR3, as DNA: TGCAGTGCTAGTGGGGCTAGCGGATACACAGATACGCAGTATTTT. This encodes CSASGASGYTDTQYF.

V is TRBV28 and J is TRBJ2-7, with 7 bases matching TRBD1. Looked up from germline, CDR1 is MDHEN and CDR2 is SYDVKM. The CDR3 covers 13 residues. V was pared by 6 bases and J by 2 bases, with 4 bases of the junction left unmatched. The CDR3 nucleotides are TGTGCCAGCAGAGTGACAGGGCCCTACGAGCAGTACTTC. Protein product: CASRVTGPYEQYF. Full variable domain (outside the CDR3, taken from reference TRBV28 and TRBJ2-7): DVKVTQSSRYLVKRTGEKVFLECVQDMDHENMFWYRQDPGLGLRLIYFSYDVKMKEKGDIPEGYSVSREKKERFSLILESASTNQTSMYLCASRVTGPYEQYFGPGTRLTVT.

The V call is TRBV28, the J call TRBJ2-5, with TRBD1 matching 8 bases. The length of the CDR3 is 16 residues. Germline V CDR1 and CDR2: MDHEN, SYDVKM. V lost 6 bases and J lost 5; bases outside the gene matches: 14. CDR3 sequence reads: CASSLSPDREVETQYF. CDR3 in DNA: TGTGCCAGCAGCCTCTCTCCGGACAGGGAGGTCGAGACCCAGTACTTC.

This rearrangement joins TRBV20-1 to TRBJ2-7, with D possibly TRBD1 on 5 matching bases. The CDR3 has 11 amino acids. V lost 5 bases to trimming and J lost 4 bases, with 9 bases between them. CDR1 is DFQATT, CDR2 SNEGSKA, per germline (reference sequence). CDR3 bases: TGCAGTGCTTTACAGGAATACGAGCAGTACTTC. It codes for CSALQEYEQYF.